The source of this T cell receptor beta chain is a study of cytomegalovirus exposure and HLA in healthy donors. Study-wide findings and caveats: Reports described diagnosis of cytomegalovirus status by the classifier as highly specific and sensitive.

A multiplex PCR was run with 60 Vbeta primers and 13 Jbeta primers. Libraries were prepared by immunoSEQ multiplex PCR; TCRdb keeps only in-frame clonotypes and omits some of them. The sample includes some 80,000 clones, around 76% seen only once; the top ten take 5.5% to 7%. Only a few counts were recorded for this clone. Its specificity is not known. The germline CDR1 and CDR2 sequences are SNHLY and FYNNEI. Trimming pared 6 bases from V and 2 bases from J, leaving 12 bases between. There are 14 residues in the CDR3. Sample: PBMCs. The genes are TRBV2 and TRBJ2-3, with D maybe TRBD2 (6 bases). This clonotype originated in a man younger than 35 in good health and CMV-seropositive. In nucleotides, the CDR3 is TGTGCCAGCAGCTGGGACTCGTACACAGATACGCAGTATTTT. Translated: CASSWDSYTDTQYF.